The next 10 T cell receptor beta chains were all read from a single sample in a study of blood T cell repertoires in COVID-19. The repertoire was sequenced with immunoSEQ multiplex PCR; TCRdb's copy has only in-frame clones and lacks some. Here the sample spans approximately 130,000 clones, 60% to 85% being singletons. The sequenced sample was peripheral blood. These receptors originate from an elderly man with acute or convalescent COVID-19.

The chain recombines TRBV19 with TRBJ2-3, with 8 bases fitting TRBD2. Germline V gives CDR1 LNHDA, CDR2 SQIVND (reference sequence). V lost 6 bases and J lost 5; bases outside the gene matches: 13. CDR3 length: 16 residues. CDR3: CASSLVASGPGDTQYF. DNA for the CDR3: TGTGCCAGTAGCTTAGTGGCTAGCGGGCCGGGAGATACGCAGTATTTT.

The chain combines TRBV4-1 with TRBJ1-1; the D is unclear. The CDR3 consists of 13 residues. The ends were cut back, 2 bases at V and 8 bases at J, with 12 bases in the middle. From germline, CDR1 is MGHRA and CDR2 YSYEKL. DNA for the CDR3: TGCGCCAGCAGCCAACCTAACGAGTGGGAAGCTTTCTTT. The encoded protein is CASSQPNEWEAFF.

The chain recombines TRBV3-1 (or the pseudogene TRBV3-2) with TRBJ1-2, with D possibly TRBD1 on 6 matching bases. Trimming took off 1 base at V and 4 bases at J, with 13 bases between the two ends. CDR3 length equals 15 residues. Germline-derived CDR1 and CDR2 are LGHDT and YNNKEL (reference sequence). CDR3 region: CASSQGAGAPYGYTF. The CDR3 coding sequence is TGTGCCAGCAGCCAAGGAGCGGGGGCTCCCTATGGCTACACCTTC.

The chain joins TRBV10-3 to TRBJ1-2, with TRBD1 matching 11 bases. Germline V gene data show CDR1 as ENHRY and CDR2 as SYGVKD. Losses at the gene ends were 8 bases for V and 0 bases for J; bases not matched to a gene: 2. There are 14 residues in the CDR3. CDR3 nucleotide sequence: TGTGCCATCGGACAGGGGGCAGCTAACTATGGCTACACCTTC. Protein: CAIGQGAANYGYTF.

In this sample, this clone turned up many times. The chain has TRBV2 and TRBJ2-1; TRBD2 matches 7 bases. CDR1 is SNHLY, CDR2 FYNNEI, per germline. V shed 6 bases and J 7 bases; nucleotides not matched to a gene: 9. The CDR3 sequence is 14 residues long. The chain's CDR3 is CASRRRGSQNEQFF. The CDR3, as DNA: TGTGCCAGCAGGAGGCGGGGGAGTCAGAATGAGCAGTTCTTC.

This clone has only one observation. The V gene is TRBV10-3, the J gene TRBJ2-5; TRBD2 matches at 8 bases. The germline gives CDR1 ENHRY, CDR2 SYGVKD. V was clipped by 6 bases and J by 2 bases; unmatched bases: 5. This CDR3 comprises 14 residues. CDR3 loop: CAIRGGGQQETQYF. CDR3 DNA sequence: TGTGCCATCAGAGGCGGGGGGCAACAAGAGACCCAGTACTTC.

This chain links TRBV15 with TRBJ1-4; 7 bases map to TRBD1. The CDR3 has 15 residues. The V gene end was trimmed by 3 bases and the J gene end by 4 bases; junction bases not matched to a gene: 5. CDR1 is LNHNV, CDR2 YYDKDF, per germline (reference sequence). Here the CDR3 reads CATSRGQIHNEKLFF. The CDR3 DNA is TGTGCCACCAGCAGGGGACAGATTCATAATGAAAAACTGTTTTTT.

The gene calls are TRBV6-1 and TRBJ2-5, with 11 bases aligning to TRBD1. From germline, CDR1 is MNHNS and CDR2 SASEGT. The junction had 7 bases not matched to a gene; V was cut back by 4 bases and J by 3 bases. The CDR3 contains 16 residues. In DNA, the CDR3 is TGTGCCAGCAGTGCGTTCCGGGACAGGGGGAAAGAGACCCAGTACTTC. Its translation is CASSAFRDRGKETQYF.

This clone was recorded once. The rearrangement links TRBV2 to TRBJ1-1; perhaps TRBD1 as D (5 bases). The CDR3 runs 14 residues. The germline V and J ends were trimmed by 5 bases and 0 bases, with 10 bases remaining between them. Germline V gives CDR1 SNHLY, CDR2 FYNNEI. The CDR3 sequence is CASSNDRLNTEAFF. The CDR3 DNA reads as TGTGCCAGCAGTAACGACAGATTGAACACTGAAGCTTTCTTT.

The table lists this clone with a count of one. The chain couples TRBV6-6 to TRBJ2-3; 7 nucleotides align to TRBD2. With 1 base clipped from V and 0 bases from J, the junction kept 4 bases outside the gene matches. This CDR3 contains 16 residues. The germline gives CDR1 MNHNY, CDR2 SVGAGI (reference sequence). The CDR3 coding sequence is TGTGCCAGCAGTTACTGGGGCGGGGGTAGCACAGATACGCAGTATTTT. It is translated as CASSYWGGGSTDTQYF.